This T cell receptor (beta chain) was observed in a study of T cell changes during pregnancy in multiple sclerosis. Germline V CDR1 and CDR2: SEHNR, FQNEAQ (reference sequence). V was shortened by 8 bases and J by 3 bases, with 17 bases between the two germline ends. The CDR3 loop spans 14 amino acids. Repertoires were generated with immunoSEQ multiplex PCR, while TCRdb's copy carries only in-frame clones and drops some. This sample has about 71,000 clones, with approximately 92% found just once. The sequences come from peripheral blood, collected in the third trimester of pregnancy. The clonotype comes from a female donor with multiple sclerosis, enrolled in a pregnancy study. This rearrangement joins TRBV7-9 to TRBJ2-7, with D perhaps matching TRBD2 (7 bases). This chain's CDR3 is CASGRGGVDYEQYF. DNA of the CDR3: TGTGCCAGCGGCAGAGGGGGGGTCGACTACGAGCAGTACTTC.